This record concerns one TCR beta chain sequence. Its antigen is not known. This sample was taken from a study of T-cell memory formation after mild COVID-19. UMIs and sample barcodes were carried by the TCR alpha and TCR beta cDNA libraries that 5'RACE produced using constant-segment primers. TCRdb re-called the 5' RACE reads through MiXCR, storing one row per CDR3 protein. The data contain a few hundred thousand distinct CDR3 sequences, 20% to 25% of them singletons. CDR1 is KGHDR, CDR2 SFDVKD, per germline. Trimming took 3 bases from V and 8 from J, leaving 10 bases between them. This CDR3 contains 13 residues. Study-wide points: Mainly CM and EM harbored the contracting CD4+ clones; mainly EMRA harbored the CD8+ ones. Researchers found some responding clones in pre-infection memory, a sign that cross-reactive memory joined. Clones contracting over day 15 to 85 were CD4/CD8 balanced, with later expanders leaning CD4+.

The sequence came from an adult woman who had mild COVID-19 (a few samples of this study predate the infection). Cell type and time point are not known. Sequenced: PBMCs or a T cell subset sorted from them (not recorded which). The rearrangement uses TRBV24-1 and TRBJ2-1; no clear D. Here the CDR3 reads CATSDPEVYEQFF. CDR3 sequence (DNA): TGTGCCACCAGTGATCCCGAGGTTTATGAGCAGTTCTTC.